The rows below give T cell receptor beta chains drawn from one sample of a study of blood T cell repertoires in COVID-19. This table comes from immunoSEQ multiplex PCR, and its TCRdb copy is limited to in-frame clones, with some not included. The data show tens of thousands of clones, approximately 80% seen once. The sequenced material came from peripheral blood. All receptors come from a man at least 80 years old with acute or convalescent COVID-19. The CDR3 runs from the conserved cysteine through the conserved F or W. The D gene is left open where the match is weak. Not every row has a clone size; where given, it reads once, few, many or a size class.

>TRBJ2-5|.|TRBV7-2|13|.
TGTGCCAGCAAGATCCGGGACAAAGGGACCCAGTACTTC
CASKIRDKGTQYF
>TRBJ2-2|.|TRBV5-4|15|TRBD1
TGTGCCAGCAGCCCACGCGGACAGGGGGCCGGGGAGCTGTTTTTT
CASSPRGQGAGELFF
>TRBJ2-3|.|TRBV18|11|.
TGTGCCAGCTCACCCGTAGATACGCAGTATTTT
CASSPVDTQYF
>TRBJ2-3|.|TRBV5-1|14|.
TGCGCCAGCAGCCTGGGACTCACCACAGATACGCAGTATTTT
CASSLGLTTDTQYF
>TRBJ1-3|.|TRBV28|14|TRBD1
TGTGCCAGCAGCGAGACAGGGCCTGGAAACACCATATATTTT
CASSETGPGNTIYF
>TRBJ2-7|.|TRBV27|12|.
TGTGCCAGCCCGGGGACAACCTACGAGCAGTACTTC
CASPGTTYEQYF
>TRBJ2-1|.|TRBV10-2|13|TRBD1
TGCGCCAGCAGACGACAGGGCTACAATGAGCAGTTCTTC
CASRRQGYNEQFF
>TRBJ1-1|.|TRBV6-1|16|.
TGTGCCAGCAGTGAATACCCGACACACTCCCGGACTGAAGCTTTCTTT
CASSEYPTHSRTEAFF
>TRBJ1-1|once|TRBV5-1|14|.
TGCGCCAGCAGCTCACAGGTAGGGGTCACTGAAGCTTTCTTT
CASSSQVGVTEAFF
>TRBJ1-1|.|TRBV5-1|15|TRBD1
TGCGCCAGCAGCTTGGAAGGACAGGGGATCACTGAAGCTTTCTTT
CASSLEGQGITEAFF
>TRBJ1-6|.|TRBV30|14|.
TGTGCCTGGAGCACAGGCAGCCTTAATTCACCCCTCCACTTT
CAWSTGSLNSPLHF
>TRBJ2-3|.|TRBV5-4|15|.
TGTGCCAGCAGCTTAACAACAGGGAGTGAAGATACGCAGTATTTT
CASSLTTGSEDTQYF
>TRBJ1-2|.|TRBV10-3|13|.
TGTGCCATCAACTCCGTGGGCGTCTATGGCTACACCTTC
CAINSVGVYGYTF
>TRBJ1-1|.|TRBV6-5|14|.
TGTGCCAGTCGAATCAACGGGTTGAACACTGAAGCTTTCTTT
CASRINGLNTEAFF
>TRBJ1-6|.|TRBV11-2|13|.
TGTGCCAGCAGCCGAGGACTTAATTCACCCCTCCACTTT
CASSRGLNSPLHF
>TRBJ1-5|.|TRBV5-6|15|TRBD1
TGTGCCAGCAGCAAAGGACAGGGGTTCAATCAGCCCCAGCATTTT
CASSKGQGFNQPQHF
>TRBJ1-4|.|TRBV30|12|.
TGTGCCTGGAGTAACGTGGGCGAAAAACTGTTTTTT
CAWSNVGEKLFF
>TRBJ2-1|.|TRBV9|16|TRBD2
TGTGCCAGCAGCGTAGGGCTAGCGGGGGGGCCACGTGAGCAGTTCTTC
CASSVGLAGGPREQFF
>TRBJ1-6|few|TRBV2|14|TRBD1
TGTGCCAGCACCAATGACAGGGGGAATTCACCCCTCCACTTT
CASTNDRGNSPLHF
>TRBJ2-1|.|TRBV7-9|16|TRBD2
TGTGCCAGCAGCTCACTAGCGGGAGTGGTAGAGAATGAGCAGTTCTTC
CASSSLAGVVENEQFF
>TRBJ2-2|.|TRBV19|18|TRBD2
TGTGCCAGTAGTATCCCCGGACTAGCGGGGCTGAACACCGGGGAGCTGTTTTTT
CASSIPGLAGLNTGELFF
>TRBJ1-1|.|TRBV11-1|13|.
TGTGCCAGCAGCTTAGCGGGGGGCACTGAAGCTTTCTTT
CASSLAGGTEAFF
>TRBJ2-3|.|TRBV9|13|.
TGTGCCAGCAGCGTAGGAGTAGAGGATACGCAGTATTTT
CASSVGVEDTQYF
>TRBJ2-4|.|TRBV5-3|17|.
TGTGCCAGAAGCTTGGCCCAGGGGCTGCTGGCCAAAAACATTCAGTACTTC
CARSLAQGLLAKNIQYF
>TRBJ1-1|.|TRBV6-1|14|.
TGTGCCAGCAGTGAAGGTATACTGCTCACTGAAGCTTTCTTT
CASSEGILLTEAFF
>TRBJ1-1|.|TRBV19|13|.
TGTGCCAGTACCCCCCCCGTCAACACTGAAGCTTTCTTT
CASTPPVNTEAFF
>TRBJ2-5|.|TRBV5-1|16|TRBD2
TGCGCCAGCAGCTTGGGGGCGGCTAGCGGGGAAGAGACCCAGTACTTC
CASSLGAASGEETQYF